These 31 T cell receptor beta chains came from one sample sequenced in a study of cytomegalovirus exposure and HLA in healthy donors. The PCR used 60 Vbeta and 13 Jbeta primers. Method: immunoSEQ multiplex PCR; TCRdb's copy keeps in-frame clones and lacks some. The sample consists of fewer than 130,000 clones, around 80% of them appearing once. The specimen was PBMCs. Source of these receptors: a woman in her thirties or forties in good health and CMV-seronegative.

The chain combines TRBV28 with TRBJ1-1; 9 bases are a match to TRBD1. The J segment lost 7 bases and the V segment lost 6 bases, leaving 12 bases of the junction unmatched. The CDR3 loop spans 15 amino acids. Germline V CDR1 and CDR2: MDHEN, SYDVKM. The CDR3 DNA reads TGTGCCAGCAGCCCCCGGGACAGGGTTTTGATTGAAGCTTTCTTT. Translating it yields CASSPRDRVLIEAFF.

V gene TRBV5-4 combines with J gene TRBJ2-7; 7 bases line up with TRBD1. The germline V gene has CDR1 SGHNT and CDR2 YYREEE (reference sequence). Trimming at V came to 0 bases and at J to 3 bases, leaving 6 bases not matched to a gene. The CDR3 runs to 15 residues. The CDR3 spells CASSLAAAGGYEQYF. The CDR3 DNA reads TGTGCCAGCAGCTTGGCCGCGGCAGGGGGCTACGAGCAGTACTTC.

The genes are TRBV28 and TRBJ2-1, with 8 bases aligning to TRBD2. The CDR3 covers 14 residues. V lost 2 bases to trimming and J lost 5 bases; unmatched junction nucleotides: 2. Germline lookup yields CDR1 MDHEN and CDR2 SYDVKM. In DNA form, the CDR3 reads TGTGCCAGCAGTTTAGGGACTAGGAACAATGAGCAGTTCTTC. Protein: CASSLGTRNNEQFF.

In nucleotides, the CDR3 is TGTGCCAGCAGCTTAGTAGCGACTCCCTACGAGCAGTACTTC. This gives the protein CASSLVATPYEQYF. The genes are TRBV7-9 and TRBJ2-7; weak D call: TRBD2 (5 bases). CDR3 length equals 14 residues. V dropped 1 base and J dropped 2 bases, with 9 bases sitting between them. Germline CDR1 SEHNR, CDR2 FQNEAQ (reference sequence).

This clone was observed a single time. The J gene is TRBJ2-5, the V gene TRBV11-2; 14 positions match TRBD2. Trimming removed 5 bases from V and 5 bases from J; junction bases left unmatched: 10. The CDR3 sequence is 17 residues long. The germline V gene encodes CDR1 SGHAT and CDR2 FQNNGV. CDR3 protein: CASSRGTSGGGGETQYF. Here the CDR3 DNA reads TGTGCCAGCAGCCGCGGGACTAGCGGGGGCGGCGGGGAGACCCAGTACTTC.

The CDR3 protein is CASSDPQNSGGFYNEQFF. CDR3 sequence (DNA): TGCGCCAGCAGTGACCCCCAGAATAGCGGGGGATTCTACAATGAGCAGTTCTTC. The rearrangement links TRBV10-2 to TRBJ2-1; TRBD2 agrees at 9 bases. J lost 3 bases, V lost 3 bases, and 12 bases had no gene match. Germline assignment: CDR1 WSHSY and CDR2 SAAADI. The CDR3 has 18 amino acids.

This clone was seen once. The chain joins TRBV6-4 to TRBJ2-5; possibly TRBD1 for D (5 bases). Germline lookup yields CDR1 MRHNA and CDR2 SNTAGT. Trimming left V 6 bases short and J 0 bases short, with 11 bases between. This CDR3 comprises 14 residues. This chain's CDR3 is CASRNDSNQETQYF. CDR3 coding DNA: TGTGCCAGCAGGAACGACAGTAACCAAGAGACCCAGTACTTC.

The chain combines TRBV29-1 with TRBJ1-2; D might be TRBD1 (5 bases). Trimming shortened V by 7 bases and J by 4 bases, and 19 bases separated the two germline ends. The CDR3 contains 14 residues. Germline CDR1 SQVTM, CDR2 ANQGSEA. The CDR3 DNA reads TGCAGCGCACGACCGGGACTGTCCGCCTATGGCTACACCTTC. Residues: CSARPGLSAYGYTF.

In DNA, the CDR3 is TGCGCCAGCAGCCAGAACACGGACGGGGATTCACCCCTCCACTTT. It specifies CASSQNTDGDSPLHF. The V gene is TRBV23-1, the J gene TRBJ1-6, with D unclear. TRBV23-1 falls under the ORF class, with uncertain function. The V gene lost 6 bases and the J gene lost 8 bases, with 17 bases spanning the gap. There are 15 residues in the CDR3.

This sequence joins TRBV6-6 and TRBJ1-5; 8 bases match TRBD1. Germline V gives CDR1 MNHNY, CDR2 SVGAGI (reference sequence). Losses at the gene ends were 4 bases for V and 10 bases for J; bases not matched to a gene: 9. The CDR3 runs 14 residues. The CDR3 loop is CASSSGQEQIPQHF. CDR3 bases: TGTGCCAGCAGTTCGGGACAGGAACAAATCCCCCAGCATTTT.

The rearrangement links TRBV28 to TRBJ1-2, with 12 bases that match TRBD1. The CDR3 loop spans 15 amino acids. Germline lookup yields CDR1 MDHEN and CDR2 SYDVKM. Trimming cost V 5 bases and J 4 bases; bases outside gene matches: 5. The CDR3 nucleotides read TGTGCCAGCAGTCTCCGGGACAGGGGGCTCTATGGCTACACCTTC. The encoded protein is CASSLRDRGLYGYTF.

The sample holds a few counts of this clone. The chain joins TRBV9 to TRBJ1-1, with a tentative D call TRBD1 (5 bases). Trimming shortened V by 2 bases and J by 1 base, and 12 bases separated the two germline ends. Germline values: CDR1 SGDLS, CDR2 YYNGEE. This CDR3 region has 15 residues. The CDR3 region is CASSVLNGGNTEAFF. The CDR3 DNA follows: TGTGCCAGCAGCGTCCTTAACGGGGGGAACACTGAAGCTTTCTTT.

The chain uses TRBV4-3 and TRBJ2-1; 7 bases align to TRBD2. This CDR3 comprises 17 residues. The trim removed 3 bases at V and 4 bases at J, leaving 12 bases unmatched. Germline values: CDR1 LGHNA, CDR2 YSLEER. The CDR3 loop is CASSHPRAGAPYNEQFF. CDR3 nucleotide sequence: TGCGCCAGCAGCCACCCAAGGGCGGGAGCTCCTTACAATGAGCAGTTCTTC.

The gene calls are TRBV10-1 and TRBJ2-1, with 8 bases aligning to TRBD2. V was pared by 6 bases and J by 8 bases, with 6 bases of the junction left unmatched. The CDR3 is 13 residues long. CDR1 is WNHNN and CDR2 is SYGVQD in the germline V gene (reference sequence). Here the CDR3 reads CASRAGASDEQFF. The CDR3, as DNA: TGCGCCAGCAGAGCGGGAGCGAGCGATGAGCAGTTCTTC.

This rearrangement joins TRBV2 to TRBJ1-4; D call uncertain. The germline V gene encodes CDR1 SNHLY and CDR2 FYNNEI. This CDR3 comprises 14 residues. Between the trimmed V and J ends, which lost 5 bases and 8 bases, there was a span of 15 bases. The CDR3 DNA follows: TGTGCCAGCAGTTCGACAACCAGCGGGGAAAAACTGTTTTTT. Encoded protein: CASSSTTSGEKLFF.

The V gene is TRBV7-8, the J gene TRBJ2-7; D ambiguous. Looked up from germline, CDR1 is SGHVS and CDR2 is FQNEAQ. This CDR3 contains 11 residues. Trimming left V 5 bases short and J 4 bases short, with 6 bases between. DNA of the CDR3: TGTGCCAGCAGCCCCCAGTACGAGCAGTACTTC. Amino acid sequence: CASSPQYEQYF.

The chain combines TRBV6-6 with TRBJ1-6; D ambiguous. CDR1 is MNHNY, CDR2 SVGAGI, per germline (reference sequence). The CDR3 runs to 14 residues. Trimming shortened V by 8 bases and J by 6 bases, and 14 bases separated the two germline ends. CDR3 DNA: TGTGCCAGCCGAGGCCGCCACTCTAATTCACCCCTCCACTTT. It yields the protein CASRGRHSNSPLHF.

This chain uses TRBV29-1 with TRBJ2-2; 7 nucleotides line up with TRBD1. V dropped 6 bases and J dropped 8; count of bases not matched to a gene: 6. The length of the CDR3 is 12 residues. Germline CDR1 reads SQVTM; CDR2 reads ANQGSEA. CDR3 protein: CSVDREGGELFF. DNA for the CDR3: TGCAGCGTCGACAGGGAAGGAGGGGAGCTGTTTTTT.

This clone has just one count. J is TRBJ1-1 and V is TRBV6-6, with D perhaps matching TRBD1 (5 bases). From germline, CDR1 is MNHNY and CDR2 SVGAGI (reference sequence). The CDR3 spans 16 residues. V shed 0 bases and J shed 7 bases, with 18 bases lying between them. This chain's CDR3 is CASSYSGERGIGEAFF. DNA for the CDR3: TGTGCCAGCAGTTACTCGGGGGAGCGGGGGATCGGTGAAGCTTTCTTT.

The table lists this clone with many counts. The chain recombines TRBV6-1 with TRBJ2-7; tentatively, D is TRBD2 (5 bases). Deletions cut 6 bases from V and 3 bases from J, with 18 bases between. There are 15 residues in the CDR3. Germline values: CDR1 MNHNS, CDR2 SASEGT. The CDR3 sequence is CASSPSGRGDYEQYF. DNA of the CDR3: TGTGCCAGCAGCCCAAGCGGACGGGGTGACTACGAGCAGTACTTC.

This clone was seen only a few times. The J gene is TRBJ2-2, the V gene TRBV28; D perhaps matches TRBD2 (7 bases). This CDR3 has 15 residues. Germline V lookup: CDR1 MDHEN, CDR2 SYDVKM. V was cut by 5 bases and J by 3 bases, with 13 bases left in between. CDR3 sequence reads: CASSLTGRDTGELFF. Here the CDR3 DNA reads TGTGCCAGCAGTCTTACAGGGAGGGACACCGGGGAGCTGTTTTTT.

This sequence joins TRBV6-5 and TRBJ2-7; 10 bases align to TRBD1. Per the germline V gene, CDR1 is MNHEY and CDR2 is SVGAGI. The CDR3 runs to 15 residues. The J segment lost 3 bases and the V segment lost 5 bases, leaving 7 bases of the junction unmatched. The CDR3 DNA follows: TGTGCCAGCAGTGCGACGGGACAGGGGAACTACGAGCAGTACTTC. This sequence encodes CASSATGQGNYEQYF.

This clone was found once. The chain is built from TRBV14 and TRBJ1-5; 7 bases match TRBD1. The CDR3 consists of 14 residues. Per germline, CDR1 SGHDN and CDR2 FVKESK. V shed 5 bases and J 2 bases; nucleotides not matched to a gene: 3. The CDR3 DNA reads as TGTGCCAGCAGCGTGGGGACAGGCAATCAGCCCCAGCATTTT. Protein sequence: CASSVGTGNQPQHF.

The rearrangement joins TRBV7-2 to TRBJ2-7; 11 bases are a match to TRBD2. Looked up from germline, CDR1 is SGHTA and CDR2 is FQGNSA. The CDR3 runs to 14 residues. J lost 4 bases, V lost 5 bases, and 4 bases had no gene match. CDR3 in amino acids: CASSGGTSGYEQYF. DNA for the CDR3: TGTGCCAGCAGCGGGGGGACTAGCGGTTACGAGCAGTACTTC.

The CDR3 protein is CASRQGYNEQFF. The CDR3 DNA reads TGCGCCAGCAGGCAGGGTTACAATGAGCAGTTCTTC. This chain joins TRBV5-1 and TRBJ2-1; the D gene is possibly TRBD1 (5 bases). Trimming stripped 5 bases from V and 4 bases from J, with 7 bases between. The CDR3 is 12 amino acids. Germline assignment: CDR1 SGHRS and CDR2 YFSETQ.

This chain joins TRBV2 and TRBJ1-5; 7 positions match TRBD1. Germline V gene sequence: CDR1 SNHLY, CDR2 FYNNEI. V was pared by 8 bases and J by 3 bases, with 7 bases of the junction left unmatched. This CDR3 has 14 residues. CDR3 nucleotide sequence: TGTGCCAGCTCAGGGACAGACCTCAATCAGCCCCAGCATTTT. Translating it yields CASSGTDLNQPQHF. The entire variable domain, with the rest obtained from reference TRBV2 and TRBJ1-5, is as follows: EPEVTQTPSHQVTQMGQEVILRCVPISNHLYFYWYRQILGQKVEFLVSFYNNEISEKSEIFDDQFSVERPDGSNFTLKIRSTKLEDSAMYFCASSGTDLNQPQHFGDGTRLSIL.

The V gene is TRBV7-2, the J gene TRBJ1-2; 8 bases are shared with TRBD1. Trimming took 4 bases from V and 8 from J; bases not matched to a gene: 9. There are 14 residues in the CDR3. Germline loops: CDR1 SGHTA, CDR2 FQGNSA. The CDR3 bases are TGTGCCAGCAGCTCAGCACCAGGGGGCAGGGGCTACACCTTC. This encodes CASSSAPGGRGYTF.

V usage is TRBV9 and J usage is TRBJ1-4; TRBD1 aligns across 7 bases. The CDR3 runs to 15 residues. The ends lost 0 bases at V and 8 bases at J; junction bases unmatched: 7. From germline, CDR1 is SGDLS and CDR2 YYNGEE. DNA for the CDR3: TGTGCCAGCAGCGTAGTTCAGGGGGGCAAAGAAAAACTGTTTTTT. It is translated as CASSVVQGGKEKLFF. Looking up the rest from reference TRBV9 and TRBJ1-4 gives the full variable domain: DSGVTQTPKHLITATGQRVTLRCSPRSGDLSVYWYQQSLDQGLQFLIQYYNGEERAKGNILERFSAQQFPDLHSELNLSSLELGDSALYFCASSVVQGGKEKLFFGSGTQLSVL.

This rearrangement joins TRBV2 to TRBJ1-2, with D perhaps matching TRBD1 (6 bases). Looked up from germline, CDR1 is SNHLY and CDR2 is FYNNEI. This CDR3 contains 13 residues. V gave up 2 bases and J gave up 6 bases, with 10 bases separating them. CDR3 amino acids: CASSEQGPDGYTF. For the CDR3, the DNA is TGTGCCAGCAGTGAACAGGGGCCGGATGGCTACACCTTC.

This clone was seen a single time. The rearrangement links TRBV28 to TRBJ1-1; D remains unclear. Deletions cut 10 bases from V and 1 base from J, with 22 bases between. This CDR3 has 16 residues. The germline CDR1 and CDR2 sequences are MDHEN and SYDVKM. The CDR3 bases are TGTGCCATCACGTCCAGAATCCCTCCCAAGAACACTGAAGCTTTCTTT. Its translation: CAITSRIPPKNTEAFF.

This clone was seen just once. The chain recombines TRBV19 with TRBJ2-2, with 7 bases matching TRBD2. After removal of 7 bases from V and 6 bases from J, the junction contained 11 bases not matched to a gene. Germline assignment: CDR1 LNHDA and CDR2 SQIVND (reference sequence). There are 15 residues in the CDR3. For the CDR3, the DNA is TGTGCCAGTACAAGTCCGGGAGGCCGGGCCGGGGAGCTGTTTTTT. It encodes CASTSPGGRAGELFF. The full variable domain, rest sourced from reference TRBV19 and TRBJ2-2, is DGGITQSPKYLFRKEGQNVTLSCEQNLNHDAMYWYRQDPGQGLRLIYYSQIVNDFQKGDIAEGYSVSREKKESFPLTVTSAQKNPTAFYLCASTSPGGRAGELFFGEGSRLTVL.